Following are 18 T cell receptor beta chains from one sample sequenced in a study of T-cell reconstitution after alpha-beta-depleted transplantation in children. A library of TCRbeta sequences, prepared with unique molecular identifiers, was generated. From the PCR reads, TCRdb called clonotypes with MiXCR, one entry per CDR3 protein. The repertoire consists of approximately 490,000 distinct CDR3 sequences, with around an eighth occurring once and the leading ten covering 5% to 6%. The sample consisted of PBMCs from the stem cell graft donor, taken from the stem cell graft. The receptors shown here come from a human donor who donated a stem cell graft to a child with combined immunodeficiency.

This clonotype was recorded a few times. The rearrangement joins TRBV12-3 or TRBV12-4 to TRBJ2-5; D may match TRBD1 or TRBD2 (5 bases each). This CDR3 is built from 14 residues. Trimming shortened V by 2 bases and J by 5 bases, and 12 bases separated the two germline ends. CDR3 region: CASSLSPGRETQYF. The CDR3 DNA is TGTGCCAGCAGTTTAAGTCCGGGACGGGAGACCCAGTACTTC.

In the case of this clonotype: Being one base from a much bigger clone, this may be a read error. The rearrangement links TRBV12-3 or TRBV12-4 to TRBJ2-5; perhaps TRBD2 as D (5 bases). The V end lost 7 bases, the J end lost 7 bases, and 19 bases lay between the germline ends. CDR3 length equals 14 residues. The CDR3 coding sequence is TGTGCCAGCACCCCTTTTGAGGGTACGGGGACCCAGTACTTC. This codes for CASTPFEGTGTQYF.

The CDR3: CAWKLTYEQYF. The CDR3 bases are TGTGCCTGGAAACTAACCTACGAGCAGTACTTC. The gene calls are TRBV30 and TRBJ2-7; no reliable D call. Trimming cost V 4 bases and J 2 bases, with 6 bases left between them. CDR3 length: 11 residues. Germline lookup yields CDR1 GTSNPN and CDR2 SVGIG (reference sequence).

This clonotype came up a few times. The chain recombines TRBV4-1 with TRBJ2-1; D gene unclear. The V end was cut by 3 bases, the J end by 1 base, with 7 bases between. The CDR3 loop spans 14 amino acids. The V gene's germline CDR1 is MGHRA and CDR2 YSYEKL. CDR3 protein: CASSHPVSYNEQFF. In DNA form, the CDR3 reads TGCGCCAGCAGCCATCCGGTTTCCTACAATGAGCAGTTCTTC.

There are a few counts of this clonotype. The chain links TRBV7-9 to TRBJ1-1, with D perhaps TRBD1 (6 bases). There are 15 residues in the CDR3. CDR1 and CDR2 (germline): SEHNR, FQNEAQ (reference sequence). Trimming shortened V by 1 base and J by 3 bases, and 12 bases separated the two germline ends. The DNA of the CDR3 is TGTGCCAGCAGCTTAGGATGGGGGGCCGACACTGAAGCTTTCTTT. This encodes CASSLGWGADTEAFF.

The table lists this clonotype with a few counts. The chain combines TRBV7-2 with TRBJ2-7, with TRBD2 matching 9 bases. This CDR3 has 17 amino acids. Germline V lookup: CDR1 SGHTA, CDR2 FQGNSA. The trim removed 1 base at V and 0 bases at J, leaving 7 bases unmatched. CDR3 in amino acids: CASSLVAGALLSYEQYF. The CDR3 DNA follows: TGTGCCAGCAGCTTAGTAGCGGGAGCCCTCCTCTCCTACGAGCAGTACTTC.

The chain couples TRBV6-4 to TRBJ2-3, with no clear D. CDR1 MRHNA and CDR2 SNTAGT come from the germline V gene. Trimming removed 2 bases from V and 2 bases from J, with 11 bases in between. The CDR3 is made up of 15 amino acids. The CDR3 spells CASSDTWQDTDTQYF. In DNA, the CDR3 is TGTGCCAGCAGTGACACTTGGCAGGACACAGATACGCAGTATTTT.

Concerning this clonotype: One end of the junction does not line up with germline, which may come from a read error. This chain connects TRBV4-1 to TRBJ2-7, with 7 bases fitting TRBD1. In germline, CDR1 is MGHRA, CDR2 YSYEKL. The CDR3 has 14 amino acids. The CDR3 coding sequence is TGCGCCAGCAGTCAAGAAGGGGGCTTACACGAGCAGTACTTC. As protein: CASSQEGGLHEQYF.

This clonotype was detected a few times. This chain links TRBV6-5 with TRBJ2-7; 8 bases are shared with TRBD2. Germline assignment: CDR1 MNHEY and CDR2 SVGAGI. The V gene end was trimmed by 0 bases and the J gene end by 4 bases; junction bases not matched to a gene: 11. The CDR3 extends over 17 amino acids. The CDR3 here is CASSYSRVREGGYEQYF. CDR3 sequence (DNA): TGTGCCAGCAGTTACTCGAGGGTTCGGGAGGGAGGGTACGAGCAGTACTTC.

This clonotype was recorded at least ten times. V and J are TRBV7-9 and TRBJ2-7; D may be TRBD1 (6 bases). The CDR3 is 14 residues long. V lost 8 bases, J lost 0 bases, and 14 bases lay in between. In germline, CDR1 is SEHNR, CDR2 FQNEAQ (reference sequence). CDR3 residues: CASSGEPFSYEQYF. The CDR3 nucleotides are TGTGCCAGCTCAGGGGAGCCATTCTCCTACGAGCAGTACTTC.

Ten or more counts support this clonotype. The J gene is TRBJ1-1, the V gene TRBV24-1; D may be TRBD1 (6 bases). CDR1 and CDR2 (germline): KGHDR, SFDVKD. V shed 9 bases and J shed 7 bases, with 11 bases lying between them. The CDR3 has 11 residues. The CDR3 sequence is CATSQGIEAFF. CDR3 bases: TGTGCCACCTCCCAGGGGATTGAAGCTTTCTTT.

This clonotype was counted at least ten times. The chain couples TRBV5-1 to TRBJ2-7; perhaps TRBD1 as D (5 bases). Trimming removed 4 bases at V and 6 bases at J, with 20 bases between. Germline loops: CDR1 SGHRS, CDR2 YFSETQ. This CDR3 spans 15 amino acids. The CDR3 DNA follows: TGCGCCAGCAGCCTGCAATCGACAGCCACCCTCGAGCAGTACTTC. This gives the protein CASSLQSTATLEQYF.

The chain has TRBV5-1 and TRBJ2-1, with TRBD2 matching 8 bases. Losses at the gene ends were 3 bases for V and 5 bases for J; bases not matched to a gene: 4. Germline V gene data show CDR1 as SGHRS and CDR2 as YFSETQ. The CDR3 runs 14 residues. CDR3 sequence (DNA): TGCGCCAGCAGCTCCGGGACTAGGGACAATGAGCAGTTCTTC. Amino acids: CASSSGTRDNEQFF.

The genes are TRBV6-1 and TRBJ2-1, with TRBD1 matching over 10 bases. Per the germline V gene, CDR1 is MNHNS and CDR2 is SASEGT. CDR3 length: 16 residues. V was pared by 6 bases and J by 5 bases, with 10 bases of the junction left unmatched. CDR3 nucleotides: TGTGCCAGCAGCCTTTGGGACAGGGGAGCCAACAATGAGCAGTTCTTC. The encoded protein is CASSLWDRGANNEQFF.

The table lists this clonotype with a few counts. The J gene is TRBJ2-7, the V gene TRBV7-9; the match to TRBD1 covers 7 bases. The CDR3 runs 13 residues. The V gene's germline CDR1 is SEHNR and CDR2 FQNEAQ (reference sequence). V lost 9 bases to trimming and J lost 0 bases; unmatched junction nucleotides: 5. The CDR3 sequence: CASRDSFSYEQYF. CDR3 nucleotides: TGTGCCAGTAGGGACAGCTTCTCCTACGAGCAGTACTTC.

This clonotype has just a few counts. This chain uses TRBV4-1 with TRBJ2-5, with D possibly TRBD1 on 6 matching bases. Between the trimmed V and J ends, which lost 5 bases and 4 bases, there was a span of 14 bases. This CDR3 is built from 14 residues. CDR1 and CDR2 from the germline V gene are MGHRA and YSYEKL. The CDR3 DNA reads as TGCGCCAGCAGCACAGGGCCTTATCCAGAGACCCAGTACTTC. Translated: CASSTGPYPETQYF.

This sequence joins TRBV15 and TRBJ1-6; D is ambiguous. V lost 3 bases and J lost 7, with 4 bases in between. Per germline, CDR1 LNHNV and CDR2 YYDKDF (reference sequence). The CDR3 has 12 residues. CDR3 coding DNA: TGTGCCACCAGCAGTTCCAATTCACCCCTCCACTTT. Its protein is CATSSSNSPLHF.

This clonotype was seen ten or more times. V is TRBV12-3 or TRBV12-4 and J is TRBJ2-3; D may be TRBD2 (7 bases). Trimming cost V 8 bases and J 6 bases, with 15 bases left between them. The length of the CDR3 is 13 residues. Written as DNA, the CDR3 is TGTGCCAGCTACAACGGGGGGCTGGATACGCAGTATTTT. Amino acids: CASYNGGLDTQYF.